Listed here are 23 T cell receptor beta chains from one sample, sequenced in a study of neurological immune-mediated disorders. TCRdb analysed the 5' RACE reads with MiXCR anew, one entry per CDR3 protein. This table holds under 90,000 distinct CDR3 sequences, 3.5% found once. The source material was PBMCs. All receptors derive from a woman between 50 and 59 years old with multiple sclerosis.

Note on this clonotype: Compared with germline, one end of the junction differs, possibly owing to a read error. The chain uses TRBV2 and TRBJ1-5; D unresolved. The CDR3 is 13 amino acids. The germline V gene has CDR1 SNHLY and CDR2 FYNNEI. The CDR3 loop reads CASSGENYQHQHF. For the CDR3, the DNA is TGTGCCAGCAGTGGAGAGAATTATCAGCACCAGCATTTT. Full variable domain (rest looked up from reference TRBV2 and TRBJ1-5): EPEVTQTPSHQVTQMGQEVILRCVPISNHLYFYWYRQILGQKVEFLVSFYNNEISEKSEIFDDQFSVERPDGSNFTLKIRSTKLEDSAMYFCASSGENYQHQHFGDGTRLSIL.

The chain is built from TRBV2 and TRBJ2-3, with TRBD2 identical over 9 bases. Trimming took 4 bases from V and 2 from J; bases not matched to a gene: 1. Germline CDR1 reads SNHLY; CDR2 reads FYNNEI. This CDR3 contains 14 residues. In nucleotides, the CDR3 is TGTGCCAGCAGTGGACTAGCGGCCACAGATACGCAGTATTTT. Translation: CASSGLAATDTQYF.

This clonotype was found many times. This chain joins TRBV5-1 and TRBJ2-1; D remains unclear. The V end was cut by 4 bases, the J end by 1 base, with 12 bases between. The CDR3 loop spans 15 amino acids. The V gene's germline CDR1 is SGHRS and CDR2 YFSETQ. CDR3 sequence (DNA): TGCGCCAGCAGCAGACGGGCCGATTCCTACAATGAGCAGTTCTTC. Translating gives CASSRRADSYNEQFF.

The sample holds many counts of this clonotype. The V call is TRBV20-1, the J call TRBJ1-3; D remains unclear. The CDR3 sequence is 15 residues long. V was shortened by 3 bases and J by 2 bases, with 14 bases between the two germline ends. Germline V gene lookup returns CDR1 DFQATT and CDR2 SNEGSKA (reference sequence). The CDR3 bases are TGCAGTGCTAGTAATTCCCCGGGAACTGGAAACACCATATATTTT. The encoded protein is CSASNSPGTGNTIYF.

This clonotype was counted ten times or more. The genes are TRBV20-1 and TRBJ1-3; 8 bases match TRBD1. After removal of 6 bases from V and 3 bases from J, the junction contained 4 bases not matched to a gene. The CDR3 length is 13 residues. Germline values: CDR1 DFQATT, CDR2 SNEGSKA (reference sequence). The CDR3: CSALQGVGNTIYF. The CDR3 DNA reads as TGCAGTGCATTACAGGGGGTTGGAAACACCATATATTTT.

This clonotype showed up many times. In DNA form, the CDR3 reads TGTGCCAGCAGTTTTGCCGGCAGGAACACTGAAGCTTTCTTT. Protein: CASSFAGRNTEAFF. This rearrangement joins TRBV12-3 or TRBV12-4 to TRBJ1-1; D unclear. The CDR3 sequence is 14 residues long. The V end lost 3 bases, the J end lost 1 base, and 9 bases lay between the germline ends.

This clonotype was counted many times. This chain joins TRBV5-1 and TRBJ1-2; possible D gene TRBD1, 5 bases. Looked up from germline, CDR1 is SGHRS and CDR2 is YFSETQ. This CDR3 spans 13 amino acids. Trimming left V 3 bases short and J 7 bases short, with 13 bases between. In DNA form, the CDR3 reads TGCGCCAGCAGCTCCGAGGGGATAGGTGGCTACACCTTC. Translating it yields CASSSEGIGGYTF.

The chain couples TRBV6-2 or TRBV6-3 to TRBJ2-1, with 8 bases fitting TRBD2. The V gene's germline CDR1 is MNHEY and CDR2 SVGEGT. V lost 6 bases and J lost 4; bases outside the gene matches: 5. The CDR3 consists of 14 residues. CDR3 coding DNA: TGTGCCAGCAGGGGACTAGATGATTACAATGAGCAGTTCTTC. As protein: CASRGLDDYNEQFF.

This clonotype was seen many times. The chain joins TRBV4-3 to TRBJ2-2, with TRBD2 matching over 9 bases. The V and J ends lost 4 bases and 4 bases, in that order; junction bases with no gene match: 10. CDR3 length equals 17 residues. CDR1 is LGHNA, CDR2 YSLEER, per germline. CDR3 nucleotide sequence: TGCGCCAGCAGCCGGGGTGTGGGACTAGCATTCACCGGGGAGCTGTTTTTT. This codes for CASSRGVGLAFTGELFF.

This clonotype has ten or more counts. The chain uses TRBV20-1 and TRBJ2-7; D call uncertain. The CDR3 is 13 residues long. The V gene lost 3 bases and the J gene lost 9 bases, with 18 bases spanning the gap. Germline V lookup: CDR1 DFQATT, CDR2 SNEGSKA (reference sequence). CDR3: CSASSFALIGQYF. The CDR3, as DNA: TGCAGTGCTAGTTCTTTTGCTCTGATCGGGCAGTACTTC.

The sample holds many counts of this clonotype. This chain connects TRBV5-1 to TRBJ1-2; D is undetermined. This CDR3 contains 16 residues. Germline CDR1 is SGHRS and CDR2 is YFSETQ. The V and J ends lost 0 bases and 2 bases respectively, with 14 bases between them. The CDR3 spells CASSLDARYRNYGYTF. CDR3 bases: TGCGCCAGCAGCTTGGATGCTAGGTATAGGAACTATGGCTACACCTTC.

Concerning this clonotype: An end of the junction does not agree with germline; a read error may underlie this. This chain's CDR3 is CASSRLARAQENQYF. Written as DNA, the CDR3 is TGTGCCAGCAGCCGACTAGCGAGGGCCCAAGAGAACCAGTACTTC. The genes are TRBV7-2 and TRBJ2-5, with 8 positions matching TRBD2. The CDR3 has 15 residues. Germline V gene sequence: CDR1 SGHTA, CDR2 FQGNSA. The full variable domain, with the rest looked up from reference TRBV7-2 and TRBJ2-5, is GAGVSQSPSNKVTEKGKDVELRCDPISGHTALYWYRQSLGQGLEFLIYFQGNSAPDKSGLPSDRFSAERTGGSVSTLTIQRTQQEDSAVYLCASSRLARAQENQYFGPGTRLLVL.

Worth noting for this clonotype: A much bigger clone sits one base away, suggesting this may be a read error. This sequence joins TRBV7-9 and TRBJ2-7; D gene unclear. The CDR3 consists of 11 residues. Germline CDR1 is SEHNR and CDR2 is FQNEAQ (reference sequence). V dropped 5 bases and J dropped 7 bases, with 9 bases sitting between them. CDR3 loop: CASSPGKEQYF. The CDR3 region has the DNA TGTGCCAGCAGCCCTGGGAAAGAGCAGTACTTC.

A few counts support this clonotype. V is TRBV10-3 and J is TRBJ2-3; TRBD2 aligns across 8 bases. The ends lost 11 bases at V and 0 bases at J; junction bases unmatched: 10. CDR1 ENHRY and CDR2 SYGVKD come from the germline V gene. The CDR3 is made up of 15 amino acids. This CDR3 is CALSGGPSSTDTQYF. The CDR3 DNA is TGTGCCTTGAGCGGGGGCCCCTCTAGCACAGATACGCAGTATTTT.

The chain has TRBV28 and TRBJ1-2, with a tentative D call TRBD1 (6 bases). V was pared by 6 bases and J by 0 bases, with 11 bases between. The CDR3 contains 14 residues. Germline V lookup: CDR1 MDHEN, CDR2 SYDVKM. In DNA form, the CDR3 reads TGTGCCAGCAGAGAAAACAGGGCTAACTATGGCTACACCTTC. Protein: CASRENRANYGYTF.

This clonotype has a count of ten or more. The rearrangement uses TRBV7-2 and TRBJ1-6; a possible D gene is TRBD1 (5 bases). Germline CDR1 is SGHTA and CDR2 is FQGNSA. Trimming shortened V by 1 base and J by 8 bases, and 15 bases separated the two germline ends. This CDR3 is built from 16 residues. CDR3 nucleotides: TGTGCCAGCAGCTTAGATATCGGGGGTTGGGATTCACCCCTCCACTTT. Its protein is CASSLDIGGWDSPLHF.

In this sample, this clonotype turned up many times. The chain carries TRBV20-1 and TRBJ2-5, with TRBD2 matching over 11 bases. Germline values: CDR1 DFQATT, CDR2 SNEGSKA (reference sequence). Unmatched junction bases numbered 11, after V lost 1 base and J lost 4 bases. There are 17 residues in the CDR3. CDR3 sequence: CSARAILSGGAAETQYF. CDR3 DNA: TGCAGTGCTAGAGCTATCCTTAGCGGGGGGGCCGCAGAGACCCAGTACTTC.

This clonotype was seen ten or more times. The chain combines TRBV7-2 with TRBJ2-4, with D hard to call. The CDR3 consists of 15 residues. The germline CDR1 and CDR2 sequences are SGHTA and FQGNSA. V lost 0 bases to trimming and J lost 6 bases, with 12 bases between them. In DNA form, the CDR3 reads TGTGCCAGCAGCTTAGCGGGTTTCCCCTTAAACATTCAGTACTTC. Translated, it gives CASSLAGFPLNIQYF. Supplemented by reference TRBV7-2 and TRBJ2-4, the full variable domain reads GAGVSQSPSNKVTEKGKDVELRCDPISGHTALYWYRQSLGQGLEFLIYFQGNSAPDKSGLPSDRFSAERTGGSVSTLTIQRTQQEDSAVYLCASSLAGFPLNIQYFGAGTRLSVL.

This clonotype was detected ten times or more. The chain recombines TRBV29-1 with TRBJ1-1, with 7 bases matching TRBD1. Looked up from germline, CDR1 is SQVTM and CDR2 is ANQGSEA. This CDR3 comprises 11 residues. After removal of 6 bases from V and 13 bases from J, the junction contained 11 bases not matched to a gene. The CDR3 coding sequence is TGCAGCGTGAGGGGACAGCCTAAGGATTTCTTT. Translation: CSVRGQPKDFF. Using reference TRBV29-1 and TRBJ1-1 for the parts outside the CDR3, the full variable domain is SAVISQKPSRDICQRGTSLTIQCQVDSQVTMMFWYRQQPGQSLTLIATANQGSEATYESGFVIDKFPISRPNLTFSTLTVSNMSPEDSSIYLCSVRGQPKDFFGQGTRLTVV.

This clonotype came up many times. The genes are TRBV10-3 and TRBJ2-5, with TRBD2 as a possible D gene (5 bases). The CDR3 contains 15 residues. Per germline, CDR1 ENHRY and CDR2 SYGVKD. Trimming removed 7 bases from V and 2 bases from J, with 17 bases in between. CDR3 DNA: TGTGCCATCAAACCTAGCACACGGCCTCAAGAGACCCAGTACTTC. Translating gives CAIKPSTRPQETQYF.

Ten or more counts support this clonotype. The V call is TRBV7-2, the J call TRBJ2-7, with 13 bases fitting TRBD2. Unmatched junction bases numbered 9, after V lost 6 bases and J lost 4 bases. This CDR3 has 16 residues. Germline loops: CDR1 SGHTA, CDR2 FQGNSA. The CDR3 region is CASRELAGGPEYEQYF. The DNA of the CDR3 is TGTGCCAGCAGGGAACTAGCGGGGGGGCCGGAATACGAGCAGTACTTC.

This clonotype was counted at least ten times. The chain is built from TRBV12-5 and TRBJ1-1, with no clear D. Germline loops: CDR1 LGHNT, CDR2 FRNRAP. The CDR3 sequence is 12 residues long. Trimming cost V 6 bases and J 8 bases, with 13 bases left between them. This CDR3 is CASGLFRTEAFF. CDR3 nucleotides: TGTGCTAGTGGGTTGTTCCGGACCGAAGCTTTCTTT. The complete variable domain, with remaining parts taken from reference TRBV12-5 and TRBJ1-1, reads DARVTQTPRHKVTEMGQEVTMRCQPILGHNTVFWYRQTMMQGLELLAYFRNRAPLDDSGMPKDRFSAEMPDATLATLKIQPSEPRDSAVYFCASGLFRTEAFFGQGTRLTVV.

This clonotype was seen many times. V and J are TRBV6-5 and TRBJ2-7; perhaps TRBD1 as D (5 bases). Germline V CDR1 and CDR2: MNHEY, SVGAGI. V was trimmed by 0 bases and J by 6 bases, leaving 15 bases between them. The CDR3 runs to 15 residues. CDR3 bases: TGTGCCAGCAGTTACTCGATCGTTCAGGGTCGCGAGCAGTACTTC. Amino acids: CASSYSIVQGREQYF.